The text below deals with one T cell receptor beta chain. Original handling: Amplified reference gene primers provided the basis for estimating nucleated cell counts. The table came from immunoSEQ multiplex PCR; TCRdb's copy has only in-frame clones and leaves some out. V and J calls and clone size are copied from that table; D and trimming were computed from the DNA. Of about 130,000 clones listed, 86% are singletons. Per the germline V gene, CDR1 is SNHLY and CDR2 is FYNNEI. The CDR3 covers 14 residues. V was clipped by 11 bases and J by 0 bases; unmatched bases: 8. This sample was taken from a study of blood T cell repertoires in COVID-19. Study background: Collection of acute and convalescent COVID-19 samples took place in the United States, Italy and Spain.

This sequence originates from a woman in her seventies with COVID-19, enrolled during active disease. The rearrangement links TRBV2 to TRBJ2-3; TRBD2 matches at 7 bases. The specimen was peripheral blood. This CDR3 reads CAGGRAGSTDTQYF. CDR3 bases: TGTGCCGGAGGGAGAGCGGGGAGCACAGATACGCAGTATTTT. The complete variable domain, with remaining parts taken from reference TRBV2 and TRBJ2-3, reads EPEVTQTPSHQVTQMGQEVILRCVPISNHLYFYWYRQILGQKVEFLVSFYNNEISEKSEIFDDQFSVERPDGSNFTLKIRSTKLEDSAMYFCAGGRAGSTDTQYFGPGTRLTVL.